The clone carrying this T cell receptor beta chain appeared a few times. Its target is not known. V was clipped by 2 bases and J by 4 bases; unmatched bases: 3. Germline loops: CDR1 SEHNR, CDR2 FQNEAQ (reference sequence). This CDR3 has 14 amino acids. The sample is drawn from a study of regulatory T cells in long-lasting Graves disease. Points from the study as a whole: Persistent cases of Graves' showed reduced TCR diversity relative to newly diagnosed patients. The number of shared public clonotypes was higher in persistent patients (about 3,000) than new patients (around 960). There were preferences for TRBV28, TRBJ1-2 and TRBJ2-5 in persistent disease.

Both iRepertoire HTBI primers and Arm-PCR of CDR3 regions were used to build the TCR beta libraries. From the multiplex PCR reads, TCRdb called clonotypes with MiXCR, one entry per CDR3 protein. The table shows over 650,000 distinct CDR3 sequences, with about 30% occurring only once. Noted time point: persistent/refractory GD, antithyroid drugs over 5 years with positive TRAb. Scientists built the TCR library using RNA that was extracted from PBMCs. The source material was peripheral blood mononuclear cells (PBMCs), sampled when the disease was refractory, from a patient treated with antithyroid drugs. V gene TRBV7-9 combines with J gene TRBJ2-7; 9 nucleotides align to TRBD2. This TCR derives from a female donor with Graves disease. CDR3 nucleotides: TGTGCCAGCAGCTTACAGACTAGCGGATACGAGCAGTACTTC. Its translation: CASSLQTSGYEQYF. The full variable domain, its missing parts supplied by reference TRBV7-9 and TRBJ2-7, is DTGVSQNPRHKITKRGQNVTFRCDPISEHNRLYWYRQTLGQGPEFLTYFQNEAQLEKSRLLSDRFSAERPKGSFSTLEIQRTEQGDSAMYLCASSLQTSGYEQYFGPGTRLTVT.